These 27 T cell receptor beta chains came from one sample sequenced in a study of Graves' ophthalmopathy and Graves' hyperthyroidism. Investigators amplified TCR beta CDR3 regions from RNA transcripts. Second-round multiplex PCR came after a first-round RT-PCR that employed HTBI primers. TCRdb recomputed calls from the multiplex PCR reads with MiXCR, one row per CDR3 protein. Seen here are around 1,200,000 distinct CDR3 sequences, approximately 35% observed once, and the top ten hold approximately 12%. Sequenced: peripheral blood or thyroid tissue (not recorded which). The receptors were gathered from an adult man with Graves' hyperthyroidism.

This clonotype was detected ten times or more. The CDR3 sequence: CASTQGLGEAFF. DNA of the CDR3: TGTGCCAGCACTCAGGGGCTTGGAGAAGCTTTCTTT. This chain joins TRBV25-1 and TRBJ1-1, with TRBD1 as a possible D gene (6 bases). The germline CDR1 and CDR2 sequences are MGHDK and SYGVNS. V lost 7 bases and J 8 bases, leaving 14 bases between the germline ends. The CDR3 contains 12 residues.

V usage is TRBV2 and J usage is TRBJ2-3; TRBD2 matches at 9 bases. CDR1 and CDR2 from the germline V gene are SNHLY and FYNNEI. This CDR3 is built from 15 residues. With V trimmed by 8 bases and J by 3 bases, 9 bases remained unmatched. For the CDR3, the DNA is TGTGCCAGCCGAACACGGACTAGCGTGACAGATACGCAGTATTTT. Translating gives CASRTRTSVTDTQYF.

This clonotype was counted many times. The chain uses TRBV9 and TRBJ1-6, with D unresolved. V was shortened by 4 bases and J by 6 bases, with 17 bases between the two germline ends. Germline V lookup: CDR1 SGDLS, CDR2 YYNGEE. This CDR3 has 16 residues. CDR3 region: CASSPPGWGFNSPLHF. The CDR3 DNA reads TGTGCCAGCAGCCCCCCGGGATGGGGATTTAATTCACCCCTCCACTTT.

In its sample, this clonotype was seen many times. The chain joins TRBV12-3 or TRBV12-4 to TRBJ2-6; D remains unclear. Deletions cut 3 bases from V and 2 bases from J, with 8 bases between. The CDR3 contains 15 residues. The CDR3 bases are TGTGCCAGCAGTTTTGTGACCCCTGGGGCCAACGTCCTGACTTTC. It encodes CASSFVTPGANVLTF.

This clonotype was seen only once. The chain employs TRBV20-1 and TRBJ1-3, with a weak D call TRBD1 (6 bases). The V end was cut by 6 bases, the J end by 3 bases, with 15 bases between. This CDR3 contains 14 residues. The germline gives CDR1 DFQATT, CDR2 SNEGSKA (reference sequence). CDR3 bases: TGCAGTGCGATCTCCGAGGGGGGTGGAAACACCATATATTTT. It translates to CSAISEGGGNTIYF.

Concerning this clonotype itself: This may be a read error: a much more frequent sequence differs by one nucleotide. This chain uses TRBV20-1 with TRBJ1-1; a possible D gene is TRBD1 (5 bases). CDR3 length equals 15 residues. V was cut by 5 bases and J by 1 base, with 17 bases left in between. Germline V lookup: CDR1 DFQATT, CDR2 SNEGSKA (reference sequence). This CDR3 is CSADTQAGQNTEAFF. The CDR3 DNA sequence: TGCAGTGCTGACACCCAGGCAGGGCAGAACACTGAAGCTTTCTTT.

The table lists this clonotype with a few counts. V gene TRBV12-3 or TRBV12-4 combines with J gene TRBJ2-5, with D tentatively TRBD2 (6 bases). The CDR3 has 13 residues. Trimming cost V 4 bases and J 5 bases, with 11 bases left between them. Here the CDR3 reads CASSWGTGETQYF. The CDR3 nucleotides are TGTGCCAGCAGTTGGGGGACTGGTGAGACCCAGTACTTC.

The chain uses TRBV10-3 and TRBJ2-7; D possibly corresponds to TRBD1 (6 bases). The V end was cut by 5 bases, the J end by 2 bases, with 13 bases between. The CDR3 is made up of 14 amino acids. Germline V gives CDR1 ENHRY, CDR2 SYGVKD. The CDR3 here is CAISQQGNTYEQYF. The CDR3 DNA reads as TGTGCCATCAGTCAACAGGGCAATACCTACGAGCAGTACTTC.

For the CDR3, the DNA is TGTGCCAGCAGCTCAACAGCCGGGGCATCGGAGACCCAGTACTTC. This sequence encodes CASSSTAGASETQYF. The chain has TRBV7-7 and TRBJ2-5; D may match TRBD1 or TRBD2 (5 bases each). CDR1 is SSHAT, CDR2 FNYEAQ, per germline (reference sequence). The ends were cut back, 4 bases at V and 5 bases at J, with 17 bases in the middle. The length of the CDR3 is 15 residues.

This chain uses TRBV20-1 with TRBJ1-5; no firm D call. Germline V CDR1 and CDR2: DFQATT, SNEGSKA (reference sequence). The CDR3 runs to 14 residues. V shed 3 bases and J shed 2 bases, with 11 bases lying between them. CDR3 in DNA: TGCAGTGCTAGGGACCCTAATGGCAATCAGCCCCAGCATTTT. Its protein product is CSARDPNGNQPQHF.

This clonotype has a count of ten or more. The chain recombines TRBV5-1 with TRBJ1-1; 8 nucleotides line up with TRBD1. V trimming: 0 bases; J trimming: 2 bases; junction bases outside the gene matches: 6. Germline assignment: CDR1 SGHRS and CDR2 YFSETQ. CDR3 length: 16 amino acids. The CDR3 region has the DNA TGCGCCAGCAGCTTGGGACAGGGGAGGGCAAACACTGAAGCTTTCTTT. Residues: CASSLGQGRANTEAFF.

This clonotype occurred a few times. This chain connects TRBV6-1 to TRBJ2-7, with D maybe TRBD2 (6 bases). The CDR3 totals 15 residues. The V gene's germline CDR1 is MNHNS and CDR2 SASEGT. V lost 11 bases, J lost 1 base, and 21 bases lay in between. The CDR3 DNA reads as TGTGCCGGAAACTCCGGAGGGTCCCTTTCCTACGAGCAGTACTTC. This encodes CAGNSGGSLSYEQYF.

Regarding this clonotype: The junction differs from germline at one of its ends, possibly a read error. The chain combines TRBV19 with TRBJ1-5, with TRBD1 identical over 8 bases. Germline loops: CDR1 LNHDA, CDR2 SQIVND (reference sequence). This CDR3 has 13 amino acids. The CDR3 loop is CASSRGRGQHQHF. For the CDR3, the DNA is TGTGCCAGTAGCAGGGGGCGAGGGCAGCACCAGCATTTT.

Concerning this clonotype itself: A read error is likely, as this CDR3 ends without the conserved phenylalanine or tryptophan. The chain recombines TRBV14 with TRBJ1-1; 10 bases match TRBD1. Unmatched junction bases numbered 8, after V lost 0 bases and J lost 7 bases. Per germline, CDR1 SGHDN and CDR2 FVKESK. This CDR3 is built from 16 residues. DNA of the CDR3: TGTGCCAGCAGCCAAGATAGAGGACAGGGGGGATATGAAGCTTTCCTT. It yields the protein CASSQDRGQGGYEAFL.

This clonotype was detected many times. The CDR3 loop is CASKSEGGEQYF. The CDR3 DNA reads as TGTGCCAGCAAGTCCGAAGGGGGCGAGCAGTACTTC. V gene TRBV7-9 combines with J gene TRBJ2-7; weak D call: TRBD1 (6 bases). This CDR3 region has 12 residues. Germline CDR1 and CDR2: SEHNR and FQNEAQ (reference sequence). V lost 7 bases and J 6 bases, leaving 13 bases between the germline ends.

In its sample, this clonotype was seen once. The chain is built from TRBV7-2 and TRBJ2-1; 9 bases match TRBD1. V gave up 5 bases and J gave up 6 bases; unmatched junction bases: 14. Germline loops: CDR1 SGHTA, CDR2 FQGNSA. The CDR3 spans 17 residues. The chain's CDR3 is CASSQNTGGVKANEQFF. CDR3 sequence (DNA): TGTGCCAGCAGCCAAAATACAGGGGGCGTCAAGGCCAATGAGCAGTTCTTC.

This clonotype was recorded at least ten times. The chain combines TRBV2 with TRBJ1-6, with a possible D match to TRBD1 (5 bases). The V gene's germline CDR1 is SNHLY and CDR2 FYNNEI. The CDR3 has 14 amino acids. With 10 bases removed from V and 7 bases from J, the gap between germline ends came to 17 bases. In DNA, the CDR3 is TGTGCCACCGAACCGGGACTCCAGAATTCACCCCTCCACTTT. Protein: CATEPGLQNSPLHF.

The chain joins TRBV20-1 to TRBJ1-5; unclear D gene. V was shortened by 6 bases and J by 1 base, with 13 bases between the two germline ends. The germline gives CDR1 DFQATT, CDR2 SNEGSKA (reference sequence). The CDR3 is made up of 14 amino acids. DNA of the CDR3: TGCAGTGCGAGACTCCAGAGCAGCAATCAGCCCCAGCATTTT. Translation gives CSARLQSSNQPQHF.

V usage is TRBV5-1 and J usage is TRBJ2-7; the D gene could be TRBD1 or TRBD2 (5 bases each). CDR1 and CDR2 (germline): SGHRS, YFSETQ. This CDR3 comprises 18 residues. The ends were cut back, 4 bases at V and 0 bases at J, with 23 bases in the middle. The CDR3 region is CASSAGPTSGGFSYEQYF. The DNA for the CDR3 is TGCGCCAGCAGCGCTGGACCGACCTCTGGGGGATTCTCCTACGAGCAGTACTTC.

V and J are TRBV7-6 and TRBJ1-2; D is perhaps TRBD1 (6 bases). This CDR3 contains 14 residues. Germline V lookup: CDR1 SGHVS, CDR2 FNYEAQ. The V and J ends lost 3 bases and 6 bases respectively, with 14 bases between them. CDR3 region: CASSLGAVWDGYTF. CDR3 DNA sequence: TGTGCCAGCAGCTTGGGGGCGGTCTGGGATGGCTACACCTTC.

The chain employs TRBV20-1 and TRBJ1-5; TRBD1 agrees at 7 bases. The CDR3 loop spans 16 amino acids. Germline V gives CDR1 DFQATT, CDR2 SNEGSKA (reference sequence). The V and J ends lost 6 bases and 0 bases, in that order; junction bases with no gene match: 11. The CDR3 here is CSAFRQGSYSNQPQHF. In nucleotides, the CDR3 is TGCAGTGCCTTCCGACAGGGCTCCTATAGCAATCAGCCCCAGCATTTT.

Comments on this clonotype: Being one base from a much bigger clone, this may be a read error. V usage is TRBV10-3 and J usage is TRBJ2-7; the D call may be TRBD1 or TRBD2 (5 bases each). CDR1 ENHRY and CDR2 SYGVKD come from the germline V gene. V lost 6 bases and J lost 0, with 12 bases in between. CDR3 length equals 14 residues. CDR3 in DNA: TGTGCCATCAGATCCCGGGACGCCTCCTACGAGCAGTACTTC. As protein: CAIRSRDASYEQYF.

The chain joins TRBV7-2 to TRBJ1-2, with 11 bases identical to TRBD1. Trimming cost V 5 bases and J 11 bases; bases outside gene matches: 13. The germline gives CDR1 SGHTA, CDR2 FQGNSA. This CDR3 spans 15 amino acids. CDR3 DNA: TGTGCCAGCAGCCCGGCCCCGGGACAGGGGGGAGGATACACCTTC. Its protein product is CASSPAPGQGGGYTF.

The J gene is TRBJ2-2, the V gene TRBV27; weak D call: TRBD1 (6 bases). CDR1 and CDR2 (germline): MNHEY, SMNVEV (reference sequence). This CDR3 spans 13 amino acids. Trimming removed 7 bases from V and 1 base from J, with 7 bases in between. Here the CDR3 reads CASNRVNTGELFF. CDR3 coding DNA: TGTGCCAGCAACAGGGTGAACACCGGGGAGCTGTTTTTT.

On this clonotype: Since a much larger clone is just one base distant, this may be a read error. The chain employs TRBV12-3 or TRBV12-4 and TRBJ1-6, with 8 bases that match TRBD1. This CDR3 contains 13 residues. DNA of the CDR3: TGTGCCAACAGTCTTACAGGGGGTTCACCCCTCCACTTT. Amino acids: CANSLTGGSPLHF.

This clonotype was counted a few times. The chain links TRBV4-3 to TRBJ1-4; D not certain. Looked up from germline, CDR1 is LGHNA and CDR2 is YSLEER. Trimming removed 4 bases from V and 9 bases from J, with 18 bases in between. The CDR3 spans 15 residues. As DNA, the CDR3 is TGCGCCAGCAGCCGCAACTTAGGGCCAGACCAAAAACTGTTTTTT. Amino acids: CASSRNLGPDQKLFF.

This clonotype was seen more than once but under ten times. The V call is TRBV29-1, the J call TRBJ1-5; D possibly corresponds to TRBD1 (5 bases). CDR3 length: 12 amino acids. V lost 3 bases and J lost 12, with 15 bases in between. Looked up from germline, CDR1 is SQVTM and CDR2 is ANQGSEA. This CDR3 is CSVEGDEQYQHF. The CDR3 DNA sequence: TGCAGCGTTGAGGGGGACGAGCAGTACCAGCATTTT.